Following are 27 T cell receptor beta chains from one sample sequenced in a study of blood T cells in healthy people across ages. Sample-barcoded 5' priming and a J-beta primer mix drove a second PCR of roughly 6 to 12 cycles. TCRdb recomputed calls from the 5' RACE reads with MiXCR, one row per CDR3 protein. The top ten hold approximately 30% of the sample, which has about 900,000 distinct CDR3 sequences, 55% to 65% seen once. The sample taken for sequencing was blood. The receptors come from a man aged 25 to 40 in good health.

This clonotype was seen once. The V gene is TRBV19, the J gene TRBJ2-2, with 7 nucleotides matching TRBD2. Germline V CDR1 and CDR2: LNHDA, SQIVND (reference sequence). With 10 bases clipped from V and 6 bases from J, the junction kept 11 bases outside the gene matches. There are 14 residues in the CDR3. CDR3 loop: CATSQGRGAGELFF. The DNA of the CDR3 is TGTGCCACCTCGCAAGGGAGGGGCGCCGGGGAGCTGTTTTTT.

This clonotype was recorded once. This CDR3 reads CSAPLRVAQETQYF. The CDR3 region has the DNA TGCAGTGCCCCCCTCCGGGTAGCCCAAGAGACCCAGTACTTC. V gene TRBV20-1 combines with J gene TRBJ2-5, with D uncertain. The CDR3 is made up of 14 amino acids. Per the germline V gene, CDR1 is DFQATT and CDR2 is SNEGSKA (reference sequence). Trimming took off 6 bases at V and 1 base at J, with 15 bases between the two ends.

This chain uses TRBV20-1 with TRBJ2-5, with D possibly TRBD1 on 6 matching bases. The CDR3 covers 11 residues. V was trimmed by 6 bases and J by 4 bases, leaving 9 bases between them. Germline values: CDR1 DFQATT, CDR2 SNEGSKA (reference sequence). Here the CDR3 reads CSARTVETQYF. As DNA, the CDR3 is TGCAGTGCCAGGACAGTAGAGACCCAGTACTTC.

The CDR3 region has the DNA TGTGCCAGCAGTCCGCGGCTCTACAATGAGCAGTTCTTC. Its protein product is CASSPRLYNEQFF. The chain is built from TRBV6-2 or TRBV6-3 and TRBJ2-1, with D unclear. Trimming pared 5 bases from V and 3 bases from J, leaving 8 bases between. The CDR3 is made up of 13 amino acids. Germline V gene data show CDR1 as MNHEY and CDR2 as SVGEGT.

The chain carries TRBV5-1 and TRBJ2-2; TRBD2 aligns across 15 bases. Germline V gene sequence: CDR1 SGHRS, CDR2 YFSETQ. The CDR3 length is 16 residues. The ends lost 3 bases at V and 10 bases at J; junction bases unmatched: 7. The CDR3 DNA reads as TGCGCCAGCAGCTCTGGACTAGCGGGGGGGCGTGCGGAGCTGTTTTTT. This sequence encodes CASSSGLAGGRAELFF. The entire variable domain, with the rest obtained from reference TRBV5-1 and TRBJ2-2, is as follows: KAGVTQTPRYLIKTRGQQVTLSCSPISGHRSVSWYQQTPGQGLQFLFEYFSETQRNKGNFPGRFSGRQFSNSRSEMNVSTLELGDSALYLCASSSGLAGGRAELFFGEGSRLTVL.

The DNA for the CDR3 is TGTGCCAGCAGTCCGGCAGGGGCTCCGCGGCAGCCCCAGCATTTT. Translation: CASSPAGAPRQPQHF. The J gene is TRBJ1-5, the V gene TRBV12-3 or TRBV12-4, with a tentative D call TRBD1 (6 bases). The CDR3 contains 15 residues. V lost 5 bases and J lost 7, with 18 bases in between.

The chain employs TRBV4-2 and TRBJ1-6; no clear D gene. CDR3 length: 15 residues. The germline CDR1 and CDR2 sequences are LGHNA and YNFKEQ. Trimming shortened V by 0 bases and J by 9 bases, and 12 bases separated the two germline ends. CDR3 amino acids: CASSQDLVTVSPLHF. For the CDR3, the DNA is TGTGCCAGCAGCCAAGATCTTGTAACAGTTTCACCCCTCCACTTT.

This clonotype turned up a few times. This CDR3 reads CASTRAGDTQYF. The CDR3 DNA reads as TGTGCCAGCACCCGGGCTGGAGATACGCAGTATTTT. The chain carries TRBV6-5 and TRBJ2-3, with no clear D. Trimming cost V 7 bases and J 5 bases, with 10 bases left between them. This CDR3 region has 12 residues. Germline V gene lookup returns CDR1 MNHEY and CDR2 SVGAGI.

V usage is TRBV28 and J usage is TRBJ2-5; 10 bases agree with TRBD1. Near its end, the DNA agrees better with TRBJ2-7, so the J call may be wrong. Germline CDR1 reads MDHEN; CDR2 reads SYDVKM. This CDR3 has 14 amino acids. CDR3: CASSSGQGPGEQYF. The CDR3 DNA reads TGTGCCAGCAGTTCGGGACAGGGGCCAGGCGAGCAGTACTTC.

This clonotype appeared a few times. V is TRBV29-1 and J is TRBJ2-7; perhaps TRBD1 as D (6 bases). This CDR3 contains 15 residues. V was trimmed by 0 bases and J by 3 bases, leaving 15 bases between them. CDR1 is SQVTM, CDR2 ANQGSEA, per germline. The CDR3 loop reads CSVEDQSGRGYEQYF. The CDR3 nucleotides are TGCAGCGTTGAAGATCAGTCGGGCAGGGGCTACGAGCAGTACTTC.

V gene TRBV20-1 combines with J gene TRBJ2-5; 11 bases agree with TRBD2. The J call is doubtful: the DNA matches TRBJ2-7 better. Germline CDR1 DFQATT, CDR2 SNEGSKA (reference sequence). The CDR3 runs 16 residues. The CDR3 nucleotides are TGCAGTGCTAGAGTTAGCGGGGGGGCTATACCCTCCGAGCAGTACTTC. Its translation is CSARVSGGAIPSEQYF.

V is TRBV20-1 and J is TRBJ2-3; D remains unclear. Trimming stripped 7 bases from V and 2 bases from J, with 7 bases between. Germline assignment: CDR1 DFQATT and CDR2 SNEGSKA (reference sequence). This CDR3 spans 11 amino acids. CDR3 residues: CSGPVTDTQYF. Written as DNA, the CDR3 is TGCAGTGGGCCGGTCACAGATACGCAGTATTTT.

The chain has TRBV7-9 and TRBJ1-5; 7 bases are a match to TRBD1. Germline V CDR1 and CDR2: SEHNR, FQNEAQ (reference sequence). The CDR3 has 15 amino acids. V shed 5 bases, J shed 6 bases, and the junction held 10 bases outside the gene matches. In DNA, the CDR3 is TGTGCCAGCAGCCCCCAGACAGGGACCGGTCAGCCCCAGCATTTT. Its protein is CASSPQTGTGQPQHF.

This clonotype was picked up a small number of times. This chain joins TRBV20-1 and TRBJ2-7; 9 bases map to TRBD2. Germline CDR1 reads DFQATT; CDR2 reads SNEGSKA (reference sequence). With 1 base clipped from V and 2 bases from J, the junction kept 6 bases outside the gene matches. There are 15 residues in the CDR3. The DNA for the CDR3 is TGCAGTGCTAGAGCCTTAGCGGGGGAAACCTACGAGCAGTACTTC. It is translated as CSARALAGETYEQYF.

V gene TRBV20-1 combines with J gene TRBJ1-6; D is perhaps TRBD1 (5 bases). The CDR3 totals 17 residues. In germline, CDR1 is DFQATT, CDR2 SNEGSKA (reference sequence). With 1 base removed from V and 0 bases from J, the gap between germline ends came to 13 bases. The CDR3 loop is CSARAGIESSYNSPLHF. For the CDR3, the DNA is TGCAGTGCTAGAGCAGGGATCGAGAGCTCCTATAATTCACCCCTCCACTTT.

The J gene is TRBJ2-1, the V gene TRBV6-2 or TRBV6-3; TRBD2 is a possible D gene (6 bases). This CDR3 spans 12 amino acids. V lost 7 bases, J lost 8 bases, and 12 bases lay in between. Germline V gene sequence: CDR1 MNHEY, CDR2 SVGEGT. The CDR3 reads CASIGGPDEQFF. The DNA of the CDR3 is TGTGCCAGCATAGGAGGGCCGGATGAGCAGTTCTTC.

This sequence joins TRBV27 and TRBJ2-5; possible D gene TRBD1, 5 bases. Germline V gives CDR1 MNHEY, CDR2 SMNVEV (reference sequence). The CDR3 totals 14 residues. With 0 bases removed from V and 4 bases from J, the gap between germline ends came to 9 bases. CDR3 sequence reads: CASSLSRVVETQYF. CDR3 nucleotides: TGTGCCAGCAGTTTATCCAGGGTAGTAGAGACCCAGTACTTC.

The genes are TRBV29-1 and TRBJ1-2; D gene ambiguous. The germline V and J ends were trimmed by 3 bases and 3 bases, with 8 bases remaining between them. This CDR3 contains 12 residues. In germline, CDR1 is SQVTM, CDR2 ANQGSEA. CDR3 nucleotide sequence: TGCAGCGTTGAGACGGCGGACTATGGCTACACCTTC. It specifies CSVETADYGYTF.

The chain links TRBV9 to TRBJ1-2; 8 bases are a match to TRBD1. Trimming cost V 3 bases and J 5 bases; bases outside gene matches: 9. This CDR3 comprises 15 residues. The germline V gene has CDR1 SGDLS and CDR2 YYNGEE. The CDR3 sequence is CASSEGQGLYYGYTF. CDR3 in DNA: TGTGCCAGCAGCGAAGGACAGGGACTATATTATGGCTACACCTTC.

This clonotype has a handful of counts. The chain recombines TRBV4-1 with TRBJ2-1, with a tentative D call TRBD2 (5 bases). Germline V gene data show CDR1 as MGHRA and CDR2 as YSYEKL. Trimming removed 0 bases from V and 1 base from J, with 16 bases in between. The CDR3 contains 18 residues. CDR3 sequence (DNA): TGCGCCAGCAGCCAAGATTTAGGCGGGCCGATATCCTACAATGAGCAGTTCTTC. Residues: CASSQDLGGPISYNEQFF.

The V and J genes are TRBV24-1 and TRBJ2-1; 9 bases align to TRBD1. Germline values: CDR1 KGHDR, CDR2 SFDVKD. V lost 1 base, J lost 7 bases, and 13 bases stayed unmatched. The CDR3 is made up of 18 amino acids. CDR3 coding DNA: TGTGCCACCAGTGATTTTGGACAGGGGCGCTCCGAGGGAAATGAGCAGTTCTTC. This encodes CATSDFGQGRSEGNEQFF.

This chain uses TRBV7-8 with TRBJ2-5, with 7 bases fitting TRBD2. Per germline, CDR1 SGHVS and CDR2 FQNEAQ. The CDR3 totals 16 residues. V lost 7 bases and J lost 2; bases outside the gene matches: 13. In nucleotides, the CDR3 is TGTGCCAGCATCCTAAGGCGAGCGGGATGGCAAGAGACCCAGTACTTC. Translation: CASILRRAGWQETQYF.

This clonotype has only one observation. This chain's CDR3 is CAISESFRTSGYNEQFF. CDR3 DNA: TGTGCCATCAGTGAGTCTTTTAGGACTAGCGGCTACAATGAGCAGTTCTTC. The V call is TRBV10-3, the J call TRBJ2-1; 10 bases fit TRBD2. Germline assignment: CDR1 ENHRY and CDR2 SYGVKD. Trimming took 0 bases from V and 3 from J; bases not matched to a gene: 5. There are 17 residues in the CDR3.

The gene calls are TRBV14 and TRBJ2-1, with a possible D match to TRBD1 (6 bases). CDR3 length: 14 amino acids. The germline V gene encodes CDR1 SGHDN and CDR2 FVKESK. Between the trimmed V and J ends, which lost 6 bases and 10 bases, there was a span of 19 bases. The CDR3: CASRKDRLYGEQFF. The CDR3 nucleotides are TGTGCCAGCAGGAAGGACAGATTGTACGGAGAGCAGTTCTTC.

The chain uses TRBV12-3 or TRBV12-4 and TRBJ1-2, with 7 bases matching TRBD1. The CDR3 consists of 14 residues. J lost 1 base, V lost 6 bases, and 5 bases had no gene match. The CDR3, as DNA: TGTGCCAGCAGACATACAGGGGTTAACTATGGCTACACCTTC. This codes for CASRHTGVNYGYTF.

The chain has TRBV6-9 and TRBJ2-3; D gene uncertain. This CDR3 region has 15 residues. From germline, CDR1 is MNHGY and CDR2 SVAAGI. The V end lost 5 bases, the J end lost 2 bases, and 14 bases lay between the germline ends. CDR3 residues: CASSLRESHTDTQYF. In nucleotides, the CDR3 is TGTGCCAGCAGTCTTCGTGAGTCCCACACAGATACGCAGTATTTT.

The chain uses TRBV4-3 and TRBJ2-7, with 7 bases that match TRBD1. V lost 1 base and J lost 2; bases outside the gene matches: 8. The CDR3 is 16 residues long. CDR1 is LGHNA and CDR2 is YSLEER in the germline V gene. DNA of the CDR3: TGCGCCAGCAGCCAAGGAAGGGGGCGAACCGCCTACGAGCAGTACTTC. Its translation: CASSQGRGRTAYEQYF.